The clone carrying this TCR beta chain was seen only once. Its target is unknown. The sample comes from a study of cytomegalovirus exposure and HLA in healthy donors. Looking at the study overall: One earlier analysis, a look at 180 million or so T cells, found some 100 million unique TCR beta sequences.

Germline V gene sequence: CDR1 SGHTA, CDR2 FQGNSA. V shed 3 bases and J shed 4 bases, with 10 bases lying between them. This CDR3 is built from 13 residues. Primers: 60 Vbeta forward and 13 Jbeta reverse. Profiling relied on immunoSEQ multiplex PCR, and the TCRdb table lists in-frame clones only, not all of them. Of around 190,000 clones listed, more than 65% were seen once; the top ten hold 3.4%. Points from the study as a whole: With further analysis later on, most CMV-associated TCR beta chains appeared HLA-restricted.

Unrecorded immune exposures were likely, despite nominal health at sampling. This rearrangement joins TRBV7-2 to TRBJ2-7; unclear D gene. This receptor was taken from a man aged 40-50 years in good health and CMV-seropositive. The specimen sequenced was PBMCs. The CDR3 nucleotides are TGTGCCAGCAGCTTGCACGACACGTACGAGCAGTACTTC. Its translation: CASSLHDTYEQYF.